The clone carrying this TCR beta chain has a single count. The antigen remains unidentified. The assay was immunoSEQ multiplex PCR, and TCRdb's table has in-frame clones only and misses some. The sample holds 200,000 to 250,000 clones, more than 70% seen once. The length of the CDR3 is 15 residues. Germline V gene data show CDR1 as MGHRA and CDR2 as YSYEKL. J lost 7 bases, V lost 4 bases, and 6 bases had no gene match. The record originates from a study of cytotoxic CD8 clonotypes in ibrutinib-treated CLL. General study results and limits: Relative to age-matched healthy donors, clonality at baseline was higher, and it tracked circulating CD8+ T-cell counts.

The sample was PBMCs, taken after 12 months of ibrutinib treatment. V gene TRBV4-1 combines with J gene TRBJ2-7, with TRBD2 matching over 14 bases. This TCR derives from a human donor with chronic lymphocytic leukemia. The CDR3 DNA sequence: TGCGCCAGCAGCCTGGGACTAGCGGGAGTGGAGGAGCAGTACTTC. The encoded protein is CASSLGLAGVEEQYF.